The 7 T cell receptor beta chains given below trace back to one sample, sequenced in a study of cytomegalovirus exposure and HLA in healthy donors. The PCR employed 60 Vbeta primers together with 13 Jbeta primers. The method was immunoSEQ multiplex PCR; TCRdb's version includes in-frame clones alone and lacks a portion of them. The repertoire holds about 160,000 clones, with under 80% as singletons. What was sequenced was PBMCs. The receptors stem from a woman aged 25 to 45 in good health and CMV-seronegative.

The chain combines TRBV7-2 with TRBJ1-1; 7 positions agree with TRBD1. V shed 10 bases and J 0 bases; nucleotides not matched to a gene: 8. The CDR3 runs to 14 residues. Germline V lookup: CDR1 SGHTA, CDR2 FQGNSA. CDR3 amino acids: CAIDREVLNTEAFF. CDR3 in DNA: TGTGCCATCGACAGGGAGGTCTTGAACACTGAAGCTTTCTTT.

The chain carries TRBV7-2 and TRBJ2-2; D remains unclear. Germline-derived CDR1 and CDR2 are SGHTA and FQGNSA. CDR3 length: 13 residues. V shed 4 bases and J shed 8 bases, with 11 bases lying between them. The CDR3 here is CASSSGMLGELFF. CDR3 DNA sequence: TGTGCCAGCAGCTCCGGTATGCTGGGGGAGCTGTTTTTT.

The V gene is TRBV7-3, the J gene TRBJ1-1; 8 nucleotides align to TRBD1. The germline CDR1 and CDR2 sequences are SGHTA and FQGTGA. This CDR3 spans 13 amino acids. V was pared by 5 bases and J by 10 bases, with 9 bases of the junction left unmatched. CDR3 sequence (DNA): TGTGCCAGCAGCCCGGGGACAGGACGGGGAGCTTTCTTT. This translates into CASSPGTGRGAFF.

The rearrangement joins TRBV21-1 to TRBJ2-5; the table calls TRBD2, which could not be checked here. TRBV21-1 is given as a pseudogene. The CDR3 extends over 13 amino acids. CDR3 protein: CARGTSGKETQYF. CDR3 sequence (DNA): TGTGCCAGAGGGACTAGCGGGAAAGAGACCCAGTACTTC.

The genes are TRBV14 and TRBJ2-1; 9 bases are shared with TRBD2. Germline CDR1 reads SGHDN; CDR2 reads FVKESK. V trimming: 0 bases; J trimming: 4 bases; junction bases outside the gene matches: 13. The CDR3 length is 19 residues. The CDR3 bases are TGTGCCAGCAGCCAAGAAGGGGCCTTTTTGCGGGGGGGTTACAATGAGCAGTTCTTC. It translates to CASSQEGAFLRGGYNEQFF.

Here the CDR3 DNA reads TGTGCCAGCTCACCGCTGGACAGGGGAATTCGTGGCTACACCTTC. This encodes CASSPLDRGIRGYTF. This rearrangement joins TRBV18 to TRBJ1-2; 9 bases fit TRBD1. This CDR3 comprises 15 residues. The V gene end was trimmed by 3 bases and the J gene end by 7 bases; junction bases not matched to a gene: 9. CDR1 is KGHSH, CDR2 LQKENI, per germline.

CDR3 region: CASSLGGAETQYF. DNA of the CDR3: TGTGCCAGCAGTTTGGGGGGAGCGGAGACCCAGTACTTC. J is TRBJ2-5 and V is TRBV27, with D tentatively TRBD2 (6 bases). V lost 3 bases to trimming and J lost 5 bases, with 10 bases between them. The germline gives CDR1 MNHEY, CDR2 SMNVEV (reference sequence). The CDR3 consists of 13 residues.